The present T cell receptor beta chain was sequenced within a study of blood T cell repertoires in COVID-19. Study background: Specimens from acute and convalescent COVID-19 originated in the United States, Italy and Spain. T cells, B-cell-depleted T cells, or PBMCs supplied cDNA or gDNA.

Trimming at V came to 2 bases and at J to 11 bases, leaving 13 bases not matched to a gene. The CDR3 runs to 17 residues. Germline assignment: CDR1 SNHLY and CDR2 FYNNEI. Per the study methods: For nucleated cells, counts were estimated from reference gene primer amplification. Sequencing used immunoSEQ multiplex PCR; TCRdb keeps in-frame clones, though not all of them. V, J and clone size are those of that table, while D and trimming were read from the DNA. The table shows about 15,000 clones, with under 85% occurring only once. This clone showed up just a few times. This TCR came from a man between 65 and 85 years old with active or convalescent COVID-19. The specimen was peripheral blood. The J gene is TRBJ1-5, the V gene TRBV2, with 12 bases fitting TRBD1. CDR3 nucleotides: TGTGCCAGCAGTGAACGCGGTGTAGGGACAGGGGGCAGGTCCCAGCATTTT. The encoded protein is CASSERGVGTGGRSQHF. The full variable domain, its missing parts supplied by reference TRBV2 and TRBJ1-5, is EPEVTQTPSHQVTQMGQEVILRCVPISNHLYFYWYRQILGQKVEFLVSFYNNEISEKSEIFDDQFSVERPDGSNFTLKIRSTKLEDSAMYFCASSERGVGTGGRSQHFGDGTRLSIL.